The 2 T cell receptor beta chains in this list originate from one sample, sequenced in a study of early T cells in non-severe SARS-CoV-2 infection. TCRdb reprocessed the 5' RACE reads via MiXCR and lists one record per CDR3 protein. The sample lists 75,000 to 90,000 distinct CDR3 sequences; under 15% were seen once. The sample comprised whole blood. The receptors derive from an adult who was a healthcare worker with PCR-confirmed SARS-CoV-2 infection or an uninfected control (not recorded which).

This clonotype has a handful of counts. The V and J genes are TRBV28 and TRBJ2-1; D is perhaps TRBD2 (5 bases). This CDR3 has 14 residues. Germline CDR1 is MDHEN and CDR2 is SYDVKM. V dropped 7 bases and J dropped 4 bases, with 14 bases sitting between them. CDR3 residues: CASNTGNFYNEQFF. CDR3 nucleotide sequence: TGTGCCAGCAATACCGGGAATTTTTACAATGAGCAGTTCTTC.

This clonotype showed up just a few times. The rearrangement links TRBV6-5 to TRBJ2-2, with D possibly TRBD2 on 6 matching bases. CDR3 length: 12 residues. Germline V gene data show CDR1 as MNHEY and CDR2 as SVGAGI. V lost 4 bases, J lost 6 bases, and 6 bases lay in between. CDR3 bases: TGTGCCAGCAGTTGGGGGGCCGGGGAGCTGTTTTTT. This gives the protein CASSWGAGELFF.